The 28 T cell receptor beta chains given below trace back to one sample, sequenced in a study of T cell clonality in common variable immunodeficiency. Generated by immunoSEQ multiplex PCR, the TCRdb table keeps only in-frame clones and is missing some. This sample comprises 25,000 to 30,000 clones, none seen once only. These receptors lack a known antigen. Study conclusions and caveats: In common variable immunodeficiency, TCR beta chains reportedly carried fewer deletions and N-nucleotide insertions.

The sequenced sample consisted of peripheral blood mononuclear cells. These receptors came from a human donor with common variable immunodeficiency.

Of note for this clone: The missing CDR3 end, 3 residues past where the read stops, is filled in from the germline J gene. The V gene is TRBV18, the J gene TRBJ2-7; TRBD2 matches at 11 bases. The V and J ends lost 3 bases and 4 bases, in that order; junction bases with no gene match: 5. This CDR3 spans 15 amino acids. CDR1 and CDR2 from the germline V gene are KGHSH and LQKENI. The CDR3 spells CASSPRGTSGYEQYF. CDR3 DNA (partial): TGTGCCAGCTCACCCCGCGGGACTAGCGGTTACGAG. Full variable domain (rest looked up from reference TRBV18 and TRBJ2-7): NAGVMQNPRHLVRRRGQEARLRCSPMKGHSHVYWYRQLPEEGLKFMVYLQKENIIDESGMPKERFSAEFPKEGPSILRIQQVVRGDSAAYFCASSPRGTSGYEQYFGPGTRLTVT.

Concerning this clone: The sequence runs out 3 residues before the end of the CDR3; the remainder is reconstructed from the germline J gene. The chain carries TRBV18 and TRBJ1-2, with TRBD1 matching 11 bases. Germline V gene lookup returns CDR1 KGHSH and CDR2 LQKENI. The V segment lost 10 bases and the J segment 7 bases; nucleotides outside the gene matches: 5. The CDR3 spans 12 residues. CDR3 bases read: TGTGCCACCGGACAGGGGGCCTTTGGC. Encoded protein: CATGQGAFG. The full CDR3 protein reads CATGQGAFGYTF.

This clone was picked up a small number of times. The read comes to an end 3 residues before the CDR3 does, leaving the germline J gene to fill in the end. V gene TRBV20-1 combines with J gene TRBJ1-1, with 8 bases that match TRBD1. Germline CDR1 and CDR2: DFQATT and SNEGSKA (reference sequence). This CDR3 is built from 13 residues. V lost 5 bases, J lost 5 bases, and 7 bases stayed unmatched. The CDR3 reads CSADSGGRTEAFF. CDR3 DNA (partial): TGCAGTGCTGACTCAGGGGGCAGAACTGAA.

This clone showed up just a few times. The read ends 3 residues early relative to the CDR3; the germline J gene fills the gap. The chain employs TRBV18 and TRBJ2-2; possible D gene TRBD1, 5 bases. V lost 3 bases and J lost 3, with 11 bases in between. The CDR3 is made up of 15 amino acids. CDR1 is KGHSH and CDR2 is LQKENI in the germline V gene. The chain's CDR3 is CASSPGRADTGELFF. Partial CDR3 DNA: TGTGCCAGCTCACCCGGCAGGGCCGACACCGGGGAG.

This clone was detected only a few times. The read ends 3 residues early relative to the CDR3; the germline J gene fills the gap. The chain recombines TRBV19 with TRBJ1-1; maybe TRBD1 (5 bases). Per the germline V gene, CDR1 is LNHDA and CDR2 is SQIVND (reference sequence). This CDR3 comprises 14 residues. V lost 1 base and J 4 bases, leaving 10 bases between the germline ends. CDR3 DNA (partial): TGTGCCAGTAGTATAGTACCGGGGGGCACTGAA. This translates into CASSIVPGGTE. The complete CDR3 protein is CASSIVPGGTEAFF. The variable domain in full, completed from reference TRBV19 and TRBJ1-1, reads DGGITQSPKYLFRKEGQNVTLSCEQNLNHDAMYWYRQDPGQGLRLIYYSQIVNDFQKGDIAEGYSVSREKKESFPLTVTSAQKNPTAFYLCASSIVPGGTEAFFGQGTRLTVV.

About this clone itself: The sequence runs out 3 residues before the end of the CDR3; the remainder is reconstructed from the germline J gene. V and J are TRBV7-9 and TRBJ2-3; 10 bases agree with TRBD1. V shed 5 bases and J 7 bases; nucleotides not matched to a gene: 9. Germline-derived CDR1 and CDR2 are SEHNR and FQNEAQ (reference sequence). This CDR3 has 15 residues. The part of the CDR3 DNA that was read is TGTGCCAGCAGCGAGGACAGGGGGGCAACAAATACG. Protein product: CASSEDRGATNT. The entire CDR3 sequence reads CASSEDRGATNTQYF. Filled out from reference TRBV7-9 and TRBJ2-3, the complete variable domain reads DTGVSQNPRHKITKRGQNVTFRCDPISEHNRLYWYRQTLGQGPEFLTYFQNEAQLEKSRLLSDRFSAERPKGSFSTLEIQRTEQGDSAMYLCASSEDRGATNTQYFGPGTRLTVL.

This clone showed up many times. The DNA ends 3 residues before the CDR3 does, and the rest of the CDR3 is filled in from the germline J gene. The chain couples TRBV2 to TRBJ2-1; 13 bases align to TRBD2. V was pared by 3 bases and J by 6 bases, with 2 bases of the junction left unmatched. CDR1 SNHLY and CDR2 FYNNEI come from the germline V gene. The CDR3 is made up of 15 amino acids. The CDR3 sequence: CASSETSGRSNEQFF. CDR3 bases read: TGTGCCAGCAGTGAGACTAGCGGGAGGTCCAATGAG. Full variable domain (rest looked up from reference TRBV2 and TRBJ2-1): EPEVTQTPSHQVTQMGQEVILRCVPISNHLYFYWYRQILGQKVEFLVSFYNNEISEKSEIFDDQFSVERPDGSNFTLKIRSTKLEDSAMYFCASSETSGRSNEQFFGPGTRLTVL.

On this clone itself: Read data end 3 residues before the CDR3 end; the end is taken from the germline J gene. V and J are TRBV19 and TRBJ2-3; 8 bases map to TRBD1. CDR1 LNHDA and CDR2 SQIVND come from the germline V gene (reference sequence). V lost 4 bases, J lost 5 bases, and 8 bases stayed unmatched. The CDR3 spans 15 residues. The CDR3 is CASSTRTGQRDTQYF. The CDR3 bases that were read are TGTGCCAGTAGTACTCGGACAGGGCAACGAGATACG.

This clone was seen a few times. Coverage ceases 3 residues before the CDR3 finishes, and the germline J gene fills in the end. The chain uses TRBV7-3 and TRBJ2-3; weak D call: TRBD2 (6 bases). CDR3 length: 15 amino acids. V was trimmed by 6 bases and J by 2 bases, leaving 15 bases between them. Germline assignment: CDR1 SGHTA and CDR2 FQGTGA. This CDR3 is CASRVGDSTTDTQYF. The CDR3 bases that were read are TGTGCCAGCAGGGTCGGGGACTCAACCACAGATACG.

This clone was counted only a few times. A junction boundary mismatches the germline segment, possibly from a read error. The CDR3 end lies 3 residues beyond the end of the read and is filled in from the germline J gene. The V and J genes are TRBV7-9 and TRBJ2-7; the D gene is possibly TRBD2 (5 bases). The germline V gene encodes CDR1 SEHNR and CDR2 FQNEAQ (reference sequence). The CDR3 loop spans 13 amino acids. The CDR3 DNA, read in part, is TGTTCCAGCAGCTTTTCCGAGGGCTACGAG. This encodes CSSSFSEGYE. The full CDR3 sequence reads CSSSFSEGYEQYF.

On this clone itself: The missing CDR3 end, 3 residues past where the read stops, is filled in from the germline J gene. The V and J genes are TRBV5-1 and TRBJ2-5; D might be TRBD2 (5 bases). V dropped 4 bases and J dropped 5 bases, with 18 bases sitting between them. The CDR3 consists of 15 residues. CDR1 is SGHRS and CDR2 is YFSETQ in the germline V gene. The CDR3 here is CASSRGQLNEETQYF. The covered CDR3 bases are TGCGCCAGCAGCCGGGGTCAACTTAACGAGGAGACC.

This clone was detected a few times. The read comes to an end 3 residues before the CDR3 does, leaving the germline J gene to fill in the end. The rearrangement joins TRBV19 to TRBJ2-2; a possible D gene is TRBD1 (5 bases). Trimming took 3 bases from V and 5 from J, leaving 22 bases between them. CDR1 is LNHDA, CDR2 SQIVND, per germline (reference sequence). The CDR3 contains 18 residues. The CDR3 spells CASSIGASRTARTGELFF. The CDR3 DNA, read in part, is TGTGCCAGTAGTATTGGGGCCTCCAGGACGGCGAGGACCGGGGAG.

As for this clone: Read sequence stops 3 residues before the CDR3 end, and the germline J gene provides the missing end. This chain uses TRBV18 with TRBJ1-1; TRBD1 matches 8 bases. Trimming took 5 bases from V and 2 from J; bases not matched to a gene: 10. The CDR3 runs to 16 residues. The germline gives CDR1 KGHSH, CDR2 LQKENI. CDR3 DNA, as far as it was read: TGTGCCAGCTCATCGCGACAGGGGACACTCAACACTGAA. The encoded protein is CASSSRQGTLNTE. The whole CDR3 protein is CASSSRQGTLNTEAFF.

The sample holds a few counts of this clone. The read comes to an end 3 residues before the CDR3 does, leaving the germline J gene to fill in the end. V and J are TRBV19 and TRBJ2-5; D gene ambiguous. This CDR3 is 15 amino acids long. Germline V gene sequence: CDR1 LNHDA, CDR2 SQIVND (reference sequence). V lost 4 bases and J lost 3, with 15 bases in between. The CDR3 spells CASSKGSVSKETQYF. CDR3 DNA (partial): TGTGCCAGTAGTAAAGGAAGCGTCAGTAAAGAGACC.

This clone was observed a handful of times. The sequenced fragment ends 3 residues before the CDR3 boundary, so the rest is inferred from the germline J gene. This chain connects TRBV19 to TRBJ2-2; 7 positions agree with TRBD1. The CDR3 contains 14 residues. Per the germline V gene, CDR1 is LNHDA and CDR2 is SQIVND (reference sequence). The V segment lost 2 bases and the J segment 4 bases; nucleotides outside the gene matches: 1. CDR3 sequence: CASSIRQGTGELFF. Incomplete CDR3 DNA: TGTGCCAGTAGTATACGACAGGGCACCGGGGAG.

Regarding this clone: The read finishes 3 residues shy of the CDR3 end, and the germline J gene is used to complete it. This chain connects TRBV18 to TRBJ2-7; 7 bases are shared with TRBD1. This CDR3 region has 16 residues. V lost 2 bases to trimming and J lost 2 bases; unmatched junction nucleotides: 9. Germline V gene lookup returns CDR1 KGHSH and CDR2 LQKENI. CDR3 sequence: CASSPTDRVGTYEQYF. The covered CDR3 bases are TGTGCCAGCTCACCAACCGACAGGGTCGGGACCTACGAG. Full variable domain (remainder filled in from reference TRBV18 and TRBJ2-7): NAGVMQNPRHLVRRRGQEARLRCSPMKGHSHVYWYRQLPEEGLKFMVYLQKENIIDESGMPKERFSAEFPKEGPSILRIQQVVRGDSAAYFCASSPTDRVGTYEQYFGPGTRLTVT.

The table lists this clone with a few counts. The read terminates 3 residues before the CDR3 end, so the remaining end is supplied by the germline J gene. V and J are TRBV30 and TRBJ1-4, with a weak D call TRBD1 (6 bases). This CDR3 region has 12 residues. V shed 6 bases and J shed 8 bases, with 13 bases lying between them. The germline CDR1 and CDR2 sequences are GTSNPN and SVGIG (reference sequence). The DNA read from the CDR3 is TGTGCCTGCCACAGGGAGAGCGAAAAA. Translating it yields CACHRESEK. The whole CDR3 protein reads CACHRESEKLFF.

This clone was observed a handful of times. The CDR3 end lies 3 residues beyond the end of the read and is filled in from the germline J gene. The rearrangement uses TRBV30 and TRBJ2-6, with 7 bases lining up with TRBD1. The CDR3 runs 14 residues. V lost 5 bases to trimming and J lost 0 bases; unmatched junction nucleotides: 1. Looked up from germline, CDR1 is GTSNPN and CDR2 is SVGIG (reference sequence). CDR3 DNA, as far as it was read: TGTGCCTGGGACAGGGCCTCTGGGGCCAACGTC. Its translation: CAWDRASGANV. The complete CDR3 reads CAWDRASGANVLTF.

This clone was seen many times. Sequencing ends 3 residues short of the CDR3 end; the germline J gene provides the rest. The chain couples TRBV7-7 to TRBJ2-3, with TRBD2 matching 14 bases. The germline V gene has CDR1 SSHAT and CDR2 FNYEAQ (reference sequence). The junction had 6 bases not matched to a gene; V was cut back by 5 bases and J by 8 bases. The CDR3 contains 15 residues. The CDR3 DNA, read in part, is TGTGCCAGCAGCAGACTAGCGGGGGGGCTAGGTACG. It encodes CASSRLAGGLGT. The full CDR3 is CASSRLAGGLGTQYF.

This clone was found many times. Read data end 3 residues before the CDR3 end; the end is taken from the germline J gene. This chain uses TRBV5-1 with TRBJ2-5; D unclear. CDR3 length: 15 residues. The V end lost 2 bases, the J end lost 7 bases, and 18 bases lay between the germline ends. Germline CDR1 and CDR2: SGHRS and YFSETQ. This CDR3 reads CASSFGSLGSGTQYF. Incomplete CDR3 DNA: TGCGCCAGCAGCTTTGGGTCTCTTGGGTCGGGGACC. The complete variable domain, with remaining parts taken from reference TRBV5-1 and TRBJ2-5, reads KAGVTQTPRYLIKTRGQQVTLSCSPISGHRSVSWYQQTPGQGLQFLFEYFSETQRNKGNFPGRFSGRQFSNSRSEMNVSTLELGDSALYLCASSFGSLGSGTQYFGPGTRLLVL.

This clone appeared a few times. Read data end 3 residues before the CDR3 end; the end is taken from the germline J gene. J is TRBJ2-7 and V is TRBV18, with no clear D. The germline V gene has CDR1 KGHSH and CDR2 LQKENI. Between the trimmed V and J ends, which lost 4 bases and 4 bases, there was a span of 8 bases. The CDR3 is 12 residues long. CDR3 DNA (partial): TGTGCCAGCTCACGAAACAAGTACGAG. It is translated as CASSRNKYE. The whole CDR3 sequence is CASSRNKYEQYF.

This clone came up many times. The read halts 3 residues ahead of the CDR3 end, with the missing end drawn from the germline J gene. This chain joins TRBV20-1 and TRBJ2-7; maybe TRBD2 (6 bases). Germline lookup yields CDR1 DFQATT and CDR2 SNEGSKA (reference sequence). V dropped 3 bases and J dropped 4 bases, with 13 bases sitting between them. This CDR3 spans 13 amino acids. This chain's CDR3 is CSASSDYLYEQYF. The part of the CDR3 DNA that was read is TGCAGTGCTAGTTCGGACTACTTGTACGAG.

Comment on this clone: The read ends 3 residues before the CDR3 terminus; that terminus is restored from the germline J gene. The sample contains more than one DNA sequence encoding this CDR3. The chain links TRBV19 to TRBJ1-4; 12 bases agree with TRBD1. The CDR3 loop spans 14 amino acids. Germline lookup yields CDR1 LNHDA and CDR2 SQIVND (reference sequence). After removal of 9 bases from V and 7 bases from J, the junction contained 6 bases not matched to a gene. CDR3 region: CASRDRGRSEKLFF. The covered CDR3 bases are TGTGCCAGCCGGGACAGGGGGCGGAGTGAAAAA.

This clone has a count of ten or more. The DNA ends 3 residues before the CDR3 does, and the rest of the CDR3 is filled in from the germline J gene. The V and J genes are TRBV5-6 and TRBJ1-1, with D possibly being TRBD1 (5 bases). The V gene lost 2 bases and the J gene lost 1 base, with 6 bases spanning the gap. CDR3 size: 13 residues. Per germline, CDR1 SGHDT and CDR2 YYEEEE. CDR3 sequence reads: CASSFDRNTEAFF. CDR3 DNA (partial): TGTGCCAGCAGCTTTGACAGGAACACTGAA.

Remarks on this clone: The CDR3 end falls 3 residues outside the read, so it is completed with the germline J gene. V gene TRBV7-9 combines with J gene TRBJ1-6, with TRBD1 identical over 7 bases. CDR3 length: 14 residues. The V gene's germline CDR1 is SEHNR and CDR2 FQNEAQ (reference sequence). Trimming at V came to 5 bases and at J to 8 bases, leaving 6 bases not matched to a gene. The chain's CDR3 is CASSHTGVDSPLHF. The part of the CDR3 DNA that was read is TGTGCCAGCAGCCATACAGGGGTGGATTCACCC.

This clone came up a few times. The CDR3 goes on 3 residues after the read ends, and that part is filled in from the germline J gene. Other DNA sequences in this specimen translate into the identical CDR3. The chain has TRBV18 and TRBJ1-1, with 7 bases that match TRBD1. V trimming: 3 bases; J trimming: 0 bases; junction bases outside the gene matches: 4. Germline CDR1 KGHSH, CDR2 LQKENI. The CDR3 covers 15 residues. The CDR3 sequence is CASSPRDSMNTEAFF. The CDR3 DNA, read in part, is TGTGCCAGCTCACCTCGGGACAGTATGAACACTGAA.

This clone was detected only a few times. The sequenced fragment ends 3 residues before the CDR3 boundary, so the rest is inferred from the germline J gene. The chain employs TRBV7-8 and TRBJ2-7; 9 positions agree with TRBD1. Per the germline V gene, CDR1 is SGHVS and CDR2 is FQNEAQ. J gave up 4 bases and V 4 bases, and 8 bases lay outside the gene matches. The CDR3 extends over 15 amino acids. The CDR3 bases that were read are TGTGCCAGCAGCTACGGGGGACAGGGAAGATACGAG. It yields the protein CASSYGGQGRYE. The whole CDR3 is CASSYGGQGRYEQYF.

A note on this clone: The CDR3 is cut off 3 residues early in the read; its end comes from the germline J gene. V and J are TRBV18 and TRBJ2-2; D is possibly TRBD1 (6 bases). This CDR3 spans 15 amino acids. V was shortened by 4 bases and J by 5 bases, with 14 bases between the two germline ends. In germline, CDR1 is KGHSH, CDR2 LQKENI. The CDR3: CASSLTGIKTGELFF. Partial CDR3 DNA: TGTGCCAGCTCACTTACAGGGATAAAGACCGGGGAG. Together with reference TRBV18 and TRBJ2-2, the CDR3 gives the full variable domain: NAGVMQNPRHLVRRRGQEARLRCSPMKGHSHVYWYRQLPEEGLKFMVYLQKENIIDESGMPKERFSAEFPKEGPSILRIQQVVRGDSAAYFCASSLTGIKTGELFFGEGSRLTVL.